Included here is one T cell receptor beta chain sequence, with context. This record belongs to a study of CD8 T cells in Susac syndrome. With 3 bases removed from V and 4 bases from J, the gap between germline ends came to 18 bases. Germline loops: CDR1 MGHRA, CDR2 YSYEKL. The CDR3 has 16 residues. A quantity of about 0.45 to 1 ug RNA underwent reverse transcription using random hexamers. Coverage of TCR beta CDR3 amplification by immunoSEQ multiplex PCR extended to 54 Vbeta and 13 Jbeta. TCRdb re-called the immunoSEQ multiplex PCR reads through MiXCR, storing one row per CDR3 protein. The table shows over 350,000 distinct CDR3 sequences, with more than 80% occurring only once.

The chain has TRBV4-1 and TRBJ1-2, with D tentatively TRBD1 (5 bases). The receptor was isolated from a human donor with multiple sclerosis. The material sequenced was CD8+ T cells from PBMCs. CDR3 nucleotide sequence: TGCGCCAGCAGCCAGATTGGGGCCATGAGGAGCTATGGCTACACCTTC. Encoded protein: CASSQIGAMRSYGYTF.